This note documents a single TCR beta chain sequence. This entry belongs to a study of CD8 T cells in Susac syndrome. cDNA came from roughly 0.53 to 1 ug RNA primed by random hexamers. MiXCR was run by TCRdb on the immunoSEQ multiplex PCR reads, yielding one entry per CDR3 protein. The top ten clones hold roughly 0.21% of a sample with 160,000 or so distinct CDR3 sequences, approximately 94% of them seen once. CDR3 length equals 13 residues. V lost 3 bases and J lost 7, with 12 bases in between. This rearrangement joins TRBV12-3 or TRBV12-4 to TRBJ1-1; TRBD1 might be the D (6 bases). The specimen was CD8+ T cells from PBMCs. The receptor's source is a human donor with multiple sclerosis. The CDR3 loop reads CASSLGGAGEAFF. The CDR3 DNA reads as TGTGCCAGCAGTTTGGGGGGCGCGGGTGAAGCTTTCTTT.